The 21 T cell receptor beta chains given below trace back to one sample, sequenced in a study of blood T cell repertoires in COVID-19. The repertoire was sequenced with immunoSEQ multiplex PCR; TCRdb's copy has only in-frame clones and lacks some. This table has approximately 260,000 clones, about 91% appearing once. Sequenced material: PBMCs or T cells enriched from blood (not recorded which). These receptors came from a woman in her 40s with acute COVID-19.

The V call is TRBV2, the J call TRBJ1-5, with no clear D. The V gene lost 8 bases and the J gene lost 0 bases, with 11 bases spanning the gap. This CDR3 has 14 residues. The germline gives CDR1 SNHLY, CDR2 FYNNEI. In DNA, the CDR3 is TGTGCCAGCGAACGGGAGACTAGCAATCAGCCCCAGCATTTT. Its translation: CASERETSNQPQHF.

The chain carries TRBV2 and TRBJ1-1; D is uncertain. Germline values: CDR1 SNHLY, CDR2 FYNNEI. The CDR3 runs 16 residues. V dropped 6 bases and J dropped 4 bases, with 21 bases sitting between them. As DNA, the CDR3 is TGTGCCAGCAGGATACGAGGGAGCAGAAGTGTCACTGAAGCTTTCTTT. Amino acids: CASRIRGSRSVTEAFF.

This clone was detected only once. The gene calls are TRBV24-1 and TRBJ1-2; 9 bases agree with TRBD1. The CDR3 extends over 15 amino acids. Germline assignment: CDR1 KGHDR and CDR2 SFDVKD. Unmatched junction bases numbered 2, after V lost 3 bases and J lost 1 base. The CDR3 is CATSDRTGVNYGYTF. The CDR3 nucleotides are TGTGCCACCAGTGATAGGACAGGGGTTAACTATGGCTACACCTTC.

This clone appeared a single time. The V gene is TRBV2, the J gene TRBJ1-2; 7 bases agree with TRBD1. CDR1 is SNHLY and CDR2 is FYNNEI in the germline V gene. Trimming removed 4 bases from V and 2 bases from J; junction bases left unmatched: 13. CDR3 length: 17 amino acids. The CDR3 region is CASSVEGQPDLNYGYTF. For the CDR3, the DNA is TGTGCCAGCAGTGTTGAGGGACAGCCTGATCTAAACTATGGCTACACCTTC.

In DNA, the CDR3 is TGTGCCAGCAGCCCGGGACTAGCGGGAGGGTGGGAGACCCAGTACTTC. It yields the protein CASSPGLAGGWETQYF. This chain uses TRBV5-6 with TRBJ2-5; TRBD2 matches at 16 bases. The CDR3 extends over 16 amino acids. V lost 4 bases and J lost 5; bases outside the gene matches: 5. Germline V gene sequence: CDR1 SGHDT, CDR2 YYEEEE.

The chain combines TRBV7-9 with TRBJ2-5, with 7 bases identical to TRBD2. After removal of 2 bases from V and 4 bases from J, the junction contained 10 bases not matched to a gene. The CDR3 sequence is 16 residues long. The V gene's germline CDR1 is SEHNR and CDR2 FQNEAQ (reference sequence). CDR3 DNA: TGTGCCAGCAGCTTATCTCTTGGTTCTAGCGGAGAGACCCAGTACTTC. Protein: CASSLSLGSSGETQYF.

The CDR3 nucleotides read TGTGCCAGCAGCCCTGTTCGGAGCGGCGGAGATACGCAGTATTTT. Translated: CASSPVRSGGDTQYF. The chain recombines TRBV7-9 with TRBJ2-3; D might be TRBD2 (5 bases). CDR1 is SEHNR and CDR2 is FQNEAQ in the germline V gene (reference sequence). V was clipped by 5 bases and J by 5 bases, with 17 bases between them. The CDR3 is 15 amino acids.

This chain links TRBV6-2 or TRBV6-3 with TRBJ2-1; TRBD2 agrees at 11 bases. After removal of 4 bases from V and 3 bases from J, the junction contained 2 bases not matched to a gene. In germline, CDR1 is MNHEY, CDR2 SVGEGT. The CDR3 extends over 15 amino acids. This CDR3 reads CASSSLAGGYNEQFF. CDR3 bases: TGTGCCAGCAGTTCTCTAGCGGGGGGCTACAATGAGCAGTTCTTC.

The J gene is TRBJ1-1, the V gene TRBV18, with unresolved D. This CDR3 has 15 residues. Germline CDR1 and CDR2: KGHSH and LQKENI. V lost 1 base to trimming and J lost 1 base, with 10 bases between them. This CDR3 is CASSPQTLTNTEAFF. Written as DNA, the CDR3 is TGTGCCAGCTCACCACAGACTTTGACGAACACTGAAGCTTTCTTT. Together with reference TRBV18 and TRBJ1-1, the CDR3 gives the full variable domain: NAGVMQNPRHLVRRRGQEARLRCSPMKGHSHVYWYRQLPEEGLKFMVYLQKENIIDESGMPKERFSAEFPKEGPSILRIQQVVRGDSAAYFCASSPQTLTNTEAFFGQGTRLTVV.

This chain links TRBV18 with TRBJ2-7; TRBD2 agrees at 11 bases. Germline trimming cut 3 bases from V and 7 bases from J; bases unmatched to any gene: 8. Germline assignment: CDR1 KGHSH and CDR2 LQKENI. This CDR3 region has 15 residues. Here the CDR3 DNA reads TGTGCCAGCTCACCGACTAGCGGGATGGCTCGTGAGCAGTACGTC. Its protein product is CASSPTSGMAREQYV.

DNA of the CDR3: TGCGCCAGCAGCCAAGATTTGGATCAGGGGAATCCTGGAAACACCATATATTTT. Translating gives CASSQDLDQGNPGNTIYF. The V gene is TRBV4-3, the J gene TRBJ1-3; possibly TRBD1 for D (6 bases). CDR1 and CDR2 (germline): LGHNA, YSLEER. The V and J ends lost 0 bases and 2 bases respectively, with 17 bases between them. The CDR3 has 18 residues.

The V gene is TRBV18, the J gene TRBJ1-1; 12 bases are shared with TRBD1. Germline CDR1 is KGHSH and CDR2 is LQKENI. V shed 3 bases and J 3 bases; nucleotides not matched to a gene: 8. CDR3 size: 17 residues. CDR3 in amino acids: CASSPGTGGERHTEAFF. Written as DNA, the CDR3 is TGTGCCAGCTCACCGGGGACAGGGGGCGAAAGGCACACTGAAGCTTTCTTT.

There are a few counts of this clone. The chain carries TRBV4-1 and TRBJ2-7; a weak D match, TRBD2 (5 bases). The CDR3 sequence is 15 residues long. The V gene lost 4 bases and the J gene lost 3 bases, with 16 bases spanning the gap. Germline V gene sequence: CDR1 MGHRA, CDR2 YSYEKL. The CDR3 loop is CASSRAAGAVYEQYF. For the CDR3, the DNA is TGCGCCAGCAGCCGGGCGGCGGGTGCGGTCTACGAGCAGTACTTC.

The chain uses TRBV9 and TRBJ2-5; TRBD1 matches at 9 bases. Germline CDR1 and CDR2: SGDLS and YYNGEE. The CDR3 covers 16 residues. J was trimmed by 4 bases and V by 3 bases; bases with no gene match: 10. The CDR3 loop reads CASSATGTGSSETQYF. The CDR3 nucleotides read TGTGCCAGCAGCGCCACCGGGACAGGGTCTTCAGAGACCCAGTACTTC.

This rearrangement joins TRBV11-2 to TRBJ2-1, with D possibly TRBD1 on 6 matching bases. There are 15 residues in the CDR3. The germline V gene has CDR1 SGHAT and CDR2 FQNNGV. Trimming took off 2 bases at V and 4 bases at J, with 12 bases between the two ends. The CDR3 nucleotides read TGTGCCAGCAGCTTACAGGGGCACATTTACAATGAGCAGTTCTTC. As protein: CASSLQGHIYNEQFF.

This chain connects TRBV19 to TRBJ1-2; D possibly corresponds to TRBD1 (5 bases). The germline V gene encodes CDR1 LNHDA and CDR2 SQIVND (reference sequence). V was pared by 3 bases and J by 1 base, with 9 bases between. The CDR3 is 14 amino acids. CDR3 sequence: CASSIPGYNYGYTF. The DNA of the CDR3 is TGTGCCAGTAGTATTCCAGGGTATAACTATGGCTACACCTTC.

V usage is TRBV19 and J usage is TRBJ2-2; a weak D match, TRBD1 (5 bases). V dropped 3 bases and J dropped 3 bases, with 11 bases sitting between them. The length of the CDR3 is 15 residues. Per germline, CDR1 LNHDA and CDR2 SQIVND (reference sequence). This chain's CDR3 is CASSIETVDTGELFF. The DNA of the CDR3 is TGTGCCAGTAGTATTGAGACAGTTGACACCGGGGAGCTGTTTTTT.

This clone was seen only once. The V gene is TRBV11-2, the J gene TRBJ2-1, with D perhaps matching TRBD2 (6 bases). This CDR3 spans 15 amino acids. Germline CDR1 and CDR2: SGHAT and FQNNGV. Trimming pared 4 bases from V and 1 base from J, leaving 11 bases between. CDR3 residues: CASSSSSGSYNEQFF. The CDR3 bases are TGTGCCAGCAGCTCTAGTAGCGGTTCCTACAATGAGCAGTTCTTC.

V and J are TRBV7-3 and TRBJ1-2; TRBD1 agrees at 10 bases. The V segment lost 2 bases and the J segment 3 bases; nucleotides outside the gene matches: 6. Germline V gene data show CDR1 as SGHTA and CDR2 as FQGTGA. CDR3 length: 16 amino acids. The CDR3 DNA is TGTGCCAGCAGCTTAGGATCGGACAGGGGGGACTATGGCTACACCTTC. Translated, it gives CASSLGSDRGDYGYTF.

The J gene is TRBJ1-1, the V gene TRBV11-2; no definite D call. Trimming removed 5 bases from V and 0 bases from J, with 7 bases in between. The CDR3 runs to 13 residues. Per the germline V gene, CDR1 is SGHAT and CDR2 is FQNNGV. The CDR3 loop reads CASSLSLNTEAFF. CDR3 nucleotides: TGTGCCAGCAGCCTGTCTTTGAACACTGAAGCTTTCTTT. Full variable domain (remainder filled in from reference TRBV11-2 and TRBJ1-1): EAGVAQSPRYKIIEKRQSVAFWCNPISGHATLYWYQQILGQGPKLLIQFQNNGVVDDSQLPKDRFSAERLKGVDSTLKIQPAKLEDSAVYLCASSLSLNTEAFFGQGTRLTVV.

The V call is TRBV18, the J call TRBJ1-1; the D gene is possibly TRBD1 (6 bases). Trimming took 1 base from V and 4 from J, leaving 13 bases between them. The CDR3 has 15 amino acids. CDR1 and CDR2 from the germline V gene are KGHSH and LQKENI. CDR3 protein: CASSPRRGASTEAFF. The CDR3 DNA reads TGTGCCAGCTCACCACGGCGGGGGGCCTCCACTGAAGCTTTCTTT.